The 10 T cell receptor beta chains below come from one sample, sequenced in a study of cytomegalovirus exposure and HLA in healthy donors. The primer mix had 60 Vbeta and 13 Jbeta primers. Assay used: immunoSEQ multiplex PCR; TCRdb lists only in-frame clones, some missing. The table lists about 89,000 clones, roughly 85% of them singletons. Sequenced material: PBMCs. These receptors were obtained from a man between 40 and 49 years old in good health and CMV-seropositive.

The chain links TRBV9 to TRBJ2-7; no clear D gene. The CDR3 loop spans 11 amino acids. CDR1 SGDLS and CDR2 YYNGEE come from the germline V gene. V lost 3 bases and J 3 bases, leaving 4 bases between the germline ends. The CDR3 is CASSALYEQYF. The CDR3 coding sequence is TGTGCCAGCAGCGCCCTCTACGAGCAGTACTTC.

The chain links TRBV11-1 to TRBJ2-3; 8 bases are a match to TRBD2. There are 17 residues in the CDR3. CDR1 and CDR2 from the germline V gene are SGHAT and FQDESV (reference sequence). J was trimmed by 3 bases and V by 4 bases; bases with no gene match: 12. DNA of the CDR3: TGTGCCAGCAGCTCACAGATTCGGAGCGGGAGTACAGATACGCAGTATTTT. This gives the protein CASSSQIRSGSTDTQYF.

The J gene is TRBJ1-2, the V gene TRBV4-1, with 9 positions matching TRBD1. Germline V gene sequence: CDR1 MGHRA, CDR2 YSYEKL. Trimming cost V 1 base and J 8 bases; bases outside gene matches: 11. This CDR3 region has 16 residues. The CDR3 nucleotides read TGCGCCAGCAGCCAAGGACAGGGGGGGCGCGGGTCCGGCTACACCTTC. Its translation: CASSQGQGGRGSGYTF.

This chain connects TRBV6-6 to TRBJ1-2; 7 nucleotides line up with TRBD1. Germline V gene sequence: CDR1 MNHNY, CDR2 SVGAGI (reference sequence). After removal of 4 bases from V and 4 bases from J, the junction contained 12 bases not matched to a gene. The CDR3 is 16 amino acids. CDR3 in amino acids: CASSSSPQDRPYGYTF. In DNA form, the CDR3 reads TGTGCCAGCAGTTCTTCCCCTCAGGACAGGCCCTATGGCTACACCTTC.

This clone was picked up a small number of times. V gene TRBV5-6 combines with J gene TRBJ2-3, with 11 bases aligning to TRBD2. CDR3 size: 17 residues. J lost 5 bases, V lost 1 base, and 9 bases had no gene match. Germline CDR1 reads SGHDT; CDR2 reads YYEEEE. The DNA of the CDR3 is TGTGCCAGCAGCTTGTATTTTAGCGGGGGGGCAGGAGATACGCAGTATTTT. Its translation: CASSLYFSGGAGDTQYF.

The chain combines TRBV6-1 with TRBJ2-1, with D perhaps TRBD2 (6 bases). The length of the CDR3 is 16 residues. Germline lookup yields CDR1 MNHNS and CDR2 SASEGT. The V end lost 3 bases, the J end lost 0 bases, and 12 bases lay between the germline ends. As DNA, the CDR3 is TGTGCCAGCAGTGACAAGCGGGCCAGCTCCTACAATGAGCAGTTCTTC. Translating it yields CASSDKRASSYNEQFF.

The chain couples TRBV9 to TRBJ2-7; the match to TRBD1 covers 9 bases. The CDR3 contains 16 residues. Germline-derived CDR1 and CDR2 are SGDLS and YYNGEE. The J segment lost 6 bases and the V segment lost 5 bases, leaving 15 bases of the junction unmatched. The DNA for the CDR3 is TGTGCCAGCAGACAAATTACAGGGGGCGGATCCCTCGAGCAGTACTTC. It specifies CASRQITGGGSLEQYF.

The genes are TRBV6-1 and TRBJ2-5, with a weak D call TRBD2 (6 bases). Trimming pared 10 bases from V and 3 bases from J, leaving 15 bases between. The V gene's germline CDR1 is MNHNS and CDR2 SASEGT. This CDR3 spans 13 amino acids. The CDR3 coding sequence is TGTGCCATTTCTACGGGACTTGAAGAGACCCAGTACTTC. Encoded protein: CAISTGLEETQYF.

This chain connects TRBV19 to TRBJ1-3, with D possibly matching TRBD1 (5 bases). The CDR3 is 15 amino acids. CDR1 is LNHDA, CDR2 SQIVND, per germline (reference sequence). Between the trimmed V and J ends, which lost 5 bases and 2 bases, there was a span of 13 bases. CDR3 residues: CASSPSYRTGNTIYF. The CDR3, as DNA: TGTGCCAGTAGTCCGTCCTACAGGACTGGAAACACCATATATTTT.

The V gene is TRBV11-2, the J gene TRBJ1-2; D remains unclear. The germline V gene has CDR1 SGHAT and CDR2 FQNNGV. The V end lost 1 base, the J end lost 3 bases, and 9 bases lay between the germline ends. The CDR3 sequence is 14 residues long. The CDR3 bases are TGTGCCAGCAGCTTAGGGATAGCCTACTATGGCTACACCTTC. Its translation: CASSLGIAYYGYTF.